Following are 10 T cell receptor beta chains from one sample sequenced in a study of blood T cell repertoires in COVID-19. Produced via immunoSEQ multiplex PCR; TCRdb's table is partial and in-frame only. The data contain 200,000 or so clones, more than 70% of them singletons. Sequenced material: PBMCs or T cells enriched from blood (not recorded which). The receptors here all came from a woman aged 18-29 years who had recovered from COVID-19.

The chain is built from TRBV5-4 and TRBJ1-2, with D hard to call. The CDR3 is made up of 12 amino acids. The V gene lost 4 bases and the J gene lost 8 bases, with 12 bases spanning the gap. Germline V gene data show CDR1 as SGHNT and CDR2 as YYREEE (reference sequence). In nucleotides, the CDR3 is TGTGCCAGCAGCCTACAACAGCTGGGCTACACCTTC. This encodes CASSLQQLGYTF.

The chain recombines TRBV7-9 with TRBJ1-6, with 7 bases fitting TRBD1. The CDR3 is 16 amino acids. CDR1 and CDR2 (germline): SEHNR, FQNEAQ (reference sequence). V was clipped by 5 bases and J by 4 bases; unmatched bases: 8. The CDR3 loop reads CASSPTPGQYNSPLHF. The CDR3 region has the DNA TGTGCCAGCAGCCCCACTCCGGGACAGTATAATTCACCCCTCCACTTT.

This chain connects TRBV2 to TRBJ1-4, with 8 positions matching TRBD1. This CDR3 is built from 17 residues. With V trimmed by 0 bases and J by 5 bases, 8 bases remained unmatched. Germline CDR1 reads SNHLY; CDR2 reads FYNNEI. CDR3 DNA sequence: TGTGCCAGCAGTGAAGCGGGTGGGACAGGCCTGAATGAAAAACTGTTTTTT. This translates into CASSEAGGTGLNEKLFF.

The rearrangement links TRBV4-1 to TRBJ1-5; 7 nucleotides agree with TRBD1. This CDR3 comprises 15 residues. Germline V gives CDR1 MGHRA, CDR2 YSYEKL. V was pared by 0 bases and J by 4 bases, with 3 bases of the junction left unmatched. The CDR3, as DNA: TGCGCCAGCAGCCAAGAGGACAGGCTAAATCAGCCCCAGCATTTT. Its translation: CASSQEDRLNQPQHF.

The rearrangement uses TRBV28 and TRBJ1-5, with 8 bases fitting TRBD1. The CDR3 spans 20 residues. Germline CDR1 is MDHEN and CDR2 is SYDVKM. V shed 7 bases, J shed 1 base, and the junction held 21 bases outside the gene matches. The DNA of the CDR3 is TGTGCCAGCACCCTCGCGAGGACAGGGATAATAGGGGGGAGCAATCAGCCCCAGCATTTT. Amino acid sequence: CASTLARTGIIGGSNQPQHF.

This clone was picked up one time. The genes are TRBV14 and TRBJ1-3; unclear D gene. V lost 2 bases to trimming and J lost 0 bases, with 8 bases between them. The CDR3 consists of 15 residues. Germline V gene sequence: CDR1 SGHDN, CDR2 FVKESK. CDR3 DNA sequence: TGTGCCAGCAGCCAATCCCTGAGCTCTGGAAACACCATATATTTT. Translating it yields CASSQSLSSGNTIYF.

This sequence joins TRBV28 and TRBJ1-6; 7 bases line up with TRBD1. V shed 7 bases and J 7 bases; nucleotides not matched to a gene: 7. This CDR3 has 14 amino acids. Per germline, CDR1 MDHEN and CDR2 SYDVKM. The CDR3 coding sequence is TGTGCCAGCAAAATGGGGACAGAAAATTCACCCCTCCACTTT. It translates to CASKMGTENSPLHF.

This chain joins TRBV21-1 and TRBJ2-2; TRBD2 is the table's D call and was not checked against the DNA. TRBV21-1 corresponds to a pseudogene. The CDR3 is 15 residues long. CDR3 sequence reads: CASSKASRLLEELFF. Here the CDR3 DNA reads TGTGCCAGCAGCAAAGCGTCACGACTGTTAGAGGAGCTGTTTTTT.

The chain joins TRBV6-5 to TRBJ1-2; the D is unclear. Trimming shortened V by 3 bases and J by 7 bases, and 12 bases separated the two germline ends. The germline CDR1 and CDR2 sequences are MNHEY and SVGAGI. This CDR3 comprises 13 residues. In DNA form, the CDR3 reads TGTGCCAGCAGTTATCGCGGGTCGGGTGGCTACACCTTC. Protein: CASSYRGSGGYTF.

The rearrangement uses TRBV5-1 and TRBJ1-1; D may be TRBD1 (6 bases). CDR1 is SGHRS and CDR2 is YFSETQ in the germline V gene. Trimming stripped 4 bases from V and 3 bases from J, with 16 bases between. This CDR3 contains 15 residues. CDR3 coding DNA: TGCGCCAGCAGCGAAACAGGGCAAAAACACACTGAAGCTTTCTTT. Its translation is CASSETGQKHTEAFF.